The T cell receptor (beta chain) under discussion was sequenced for a study of blood T cells in healthy people across ages. A sample-barcoded 5' primer and a J-beta primer mix were used in a second PCR of roughly 7 to 12 cycles. One entry per CDR3 protein results from TCRdb running MiXCR on the 5' RACE reads. The repertoire holds roughly 570,000 distinct CDR3 sequences, with 27% as singletons. This clonotype was observed a handful of times. As yet, its antigen is unknown. Study outcomes and limitations: Per-million-T-cell TCR beta diversity fell roughly linearly with age.

V gave up 6 bases and J gave up 4 bases; unmatched junction bases: 7. Germline-derived CDR1 and CDR2 are MNHEY and SMNVEV (reference sequence). CDR3 length: 16 residues. The gene calls are TRBV27 and TRBJ2-1; 12 bases map to TRBD2. The specimen sequenced was blood. The sequence derives from a woman in her 70s in good health. CDR3 nucleotide sequence: TGTGCCAGCAGACCTGGACTAGCGGGGAATTACAATGAGCAGTTCTTC. Translation gives CASRPGLAGNYNEQFF.